The 7 T cell receptor beta chains below were found in one sample sequenced in a study of persistence of HIV-infected CD4 T cells. For these TCRs, the target antigens are not known. Nonspecific anti-CD3/anti-CD28 bead stimulation represents the broad CD4+ T cell repertoire. Sorting selected CD4+ T cells upregulating both CD40 ligand and CD69. The immunoSEQ assay was version 4, run in survey mode. This table comes from immunoSEQ multiplex PCR, and its TCRdb copy is limited to in-frame clones, with some not included. This table holds 35,000 to 50,000 clones, approximately 88% found once. This specimen consisted of CD4+ T cells sorted from PBMCs after roughly 18-hour stimulation, obtained from a patient who received antiretroviral therapy. These receptors were taken from an adult man with HIV who was CMV-seropositive.

The chain joins TRBV3-1 (or the pseudogene TRBV3-2) to TRBJ2-1; 9 nucleotides align to TRBD2. The CDR3 has 14 amino acids. Germline loops: CDR1 LGHDT, CDR2 YNNKEL (reference sequence). Losses at the gene ends were 2 bases for V and 6 bases for J; bases not matched to a gene: 2. The CDR3 sequence: CASSQLAGRNEQFF. The DNA for the CDR3 is TGTGCCAGCAGCCAACTAGCGGGGCGCAATGAGCAGTTCTTC.

This chain connects TRBV28 to TRBJ1-5; tentative D call: TRBD1 (5 bases). Germline V gene sequence: CDR1 MDHEN, CDR2 SYDVKM. V lost 5 bases and J lost 0, with 20 bases in between. CDR3 length: 18 residues. The CDR3: CASSPTGPGGNSNQPQHF. The DNA of the CDR3 is TGTGCCAGCAGTCCCACAGGTCCGGGAGGAAATAGCAATCAGCCCCAGCATTTT.

The CDR3 DNA follows: TGTGCCAGCAGCTTACCGCCTAATGAGCAGTTCTTC. Its translation: CASSLPPNEQFF. This rearrangement joins TRBV5-5 to TRBJ2-1, with D unresolved. The germline V gene encodes CDR1 SGHKS and CDR2 YYEKEE (reference sequence). CDR3 length: 12 amino acids. V lost 2 bases to trimming and J lost 7 bases, with 7 bases between them.

The chain uses TRBV18 and TRBJ1-5; a weak D match, TRBD1 (6 bases). Germline lookup yields CDR1 KGHSH and CDR2 LQKENI. The length of the CDR3 is 15 residues. The V end was cut by 2 bases, the J end by 2 bases, with 10 bases between. The CDR3 nucleotides are TGTGCCAGCTCACCAGGAGGGGGAGGCAATCAGCCCCAGCATTTT. Amino acid sequence: CASSPGGGGNQPQHF.

The rearrangement joins TRBV27 to TRBJ2-1; D call uncertain. The V gene's germline CDR1 is MNHEY and CDR2 SMNVEV (reference sequence). The germline V and J ends were trimmed by 7 bases and 6 bases, with 16 bases remaining between them. The CDR3 totals 14 residues. CDR3 sequence reads: CASNQWPSFNEQFF. The CDR3 DNA reads TGTGCCAGCAACCAATGGCCATCTTTCAATGAGCAGTTCTTC.

In its sample, this clone was seen a few times. The chain carries TRBV7-6 and TRBJ2-5, with TRBD1 matching over 9 bases. The germline V gene encodes CDR1 SGHVS and CDR2 FNYEAQ. The junction had 8 bases not matched to a gene; V was cut back by 5 bases and J by 4 bases. This CDR3 contains 15 residues. Here the CDR3 reads CASSVTGGAGETQYF. DNA for the CDR3: TGTGCCAGCAGCGTAACAGGGGGCGCGGGAGAGACCCAGTACTTC.

The chain has TRBV25-1 and TRBJ1-6; 9 positions match TRBD1. V lost 3 bases and J lost 10; bases outside the gene matches: 4. Germline V gene sequence: CDR1 MGHDK, CDR2 SYGVNS. The CDR3 consists of 14 residues. The CDR3 here is CASSEGQGRSPLHF. The CDR3 DNA reads as TGTGCCAGCAGTGAGGGACAGGGAAGATCACCCCTCCACTTT.